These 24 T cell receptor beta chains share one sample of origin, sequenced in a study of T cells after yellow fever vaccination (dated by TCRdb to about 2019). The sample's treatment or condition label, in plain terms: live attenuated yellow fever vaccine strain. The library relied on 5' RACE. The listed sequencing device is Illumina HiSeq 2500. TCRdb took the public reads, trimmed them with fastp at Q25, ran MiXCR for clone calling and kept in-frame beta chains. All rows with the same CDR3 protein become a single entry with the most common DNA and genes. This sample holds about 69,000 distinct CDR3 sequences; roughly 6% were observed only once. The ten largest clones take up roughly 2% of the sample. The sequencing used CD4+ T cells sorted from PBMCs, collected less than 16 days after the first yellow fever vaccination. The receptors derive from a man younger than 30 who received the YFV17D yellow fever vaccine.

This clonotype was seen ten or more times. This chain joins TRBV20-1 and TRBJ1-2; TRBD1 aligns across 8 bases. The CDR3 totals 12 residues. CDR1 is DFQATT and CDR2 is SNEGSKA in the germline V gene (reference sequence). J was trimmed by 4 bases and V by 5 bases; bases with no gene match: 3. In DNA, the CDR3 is TGCAGTGCTGCCGGGACAGGCTATGGCTACACCTTC. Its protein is CSAAGTGYGYTF.

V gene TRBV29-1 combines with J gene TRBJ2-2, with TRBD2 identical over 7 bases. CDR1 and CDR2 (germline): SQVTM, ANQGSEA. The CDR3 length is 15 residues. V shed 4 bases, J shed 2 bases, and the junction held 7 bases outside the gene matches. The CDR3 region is CSVGGTGGNTGELFF. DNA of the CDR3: TGCAGCGTTGGGGGGACGGGAGGTAACACCGGGGAGCTGTTTTTT.

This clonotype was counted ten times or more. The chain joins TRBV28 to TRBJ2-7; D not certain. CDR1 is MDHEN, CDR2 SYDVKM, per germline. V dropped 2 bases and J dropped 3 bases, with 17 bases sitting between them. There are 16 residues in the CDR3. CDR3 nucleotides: TGTGCCAGCAGTTTAAAAACAGCCTCATCATTCTACGAGCAGTACTTC. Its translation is CASSLKTASSFYEQYF.

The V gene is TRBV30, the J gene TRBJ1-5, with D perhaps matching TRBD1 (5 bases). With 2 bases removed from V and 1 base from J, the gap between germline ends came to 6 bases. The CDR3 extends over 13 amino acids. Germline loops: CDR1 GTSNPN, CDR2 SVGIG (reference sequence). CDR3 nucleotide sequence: TGTGCCTGGAGTAGGGACAGCAATCAGCCCCAGCATTTT. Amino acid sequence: CAWSRDSNQPQHF.

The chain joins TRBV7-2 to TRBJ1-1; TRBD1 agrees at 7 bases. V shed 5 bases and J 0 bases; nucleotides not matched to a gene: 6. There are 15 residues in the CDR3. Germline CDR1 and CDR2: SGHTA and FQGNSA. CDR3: CASSLSGQLNTEAFF. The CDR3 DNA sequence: TGTGCCAGCAGCCTTTCGGGACAGCTGAACACTGAAGCTTTCTTT.

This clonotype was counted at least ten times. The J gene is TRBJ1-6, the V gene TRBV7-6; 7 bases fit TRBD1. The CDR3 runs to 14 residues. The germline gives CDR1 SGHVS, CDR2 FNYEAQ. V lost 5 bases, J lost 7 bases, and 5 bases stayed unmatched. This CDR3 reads CASSLGTANSPLHF. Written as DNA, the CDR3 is TGTGCCAGCAGCCTAGGGACAGCGAATTCACCCCTCCACTTT.

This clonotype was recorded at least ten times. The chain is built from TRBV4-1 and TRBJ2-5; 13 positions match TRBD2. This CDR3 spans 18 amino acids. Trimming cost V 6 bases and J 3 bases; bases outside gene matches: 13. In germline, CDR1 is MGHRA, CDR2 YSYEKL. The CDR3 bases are TGCGCCAGCAGACAAAGGGGGGGACTAGCGGGGACTGAAGAGACCCAGTACTTC. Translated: CASRQRGGLAGTEETQYF.

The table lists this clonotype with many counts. This chain's CDR3 is CASSFYAGTGAGNEQFF. The CDR3 region has the DNA TGTGCCAGCAGCTTCTATGCCGGGACAGGGGCAGGGAATGAGCAGTTCTTC. The gene calls are TRBV7-6 and TRBJ2-1, with TRBD1 identical over 10 bases. Germline lookup yields CDR1 SGHVS and CDR2 FNYEAQ. V was clipped by 3 bases and J by 7 bases; unmatched bases: 12. The CDR3 covers 17 residues.

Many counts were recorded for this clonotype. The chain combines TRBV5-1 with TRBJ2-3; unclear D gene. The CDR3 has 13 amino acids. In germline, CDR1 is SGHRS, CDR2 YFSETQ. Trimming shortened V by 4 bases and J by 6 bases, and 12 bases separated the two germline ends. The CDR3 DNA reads TGCGCCAGCAGCCTGGAAAGGGTGGATACGCAGTATTTT. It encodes CASSLERVDTQYF.

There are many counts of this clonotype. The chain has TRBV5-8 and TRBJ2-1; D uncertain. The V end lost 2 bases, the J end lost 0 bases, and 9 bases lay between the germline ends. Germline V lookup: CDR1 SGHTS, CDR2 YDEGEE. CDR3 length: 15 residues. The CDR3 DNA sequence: TGTGCCAGCAGCTTTCGAGGCATCTCCTACAATGAGCAGTTCTTC. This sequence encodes CASSFRGISYNEQFF.

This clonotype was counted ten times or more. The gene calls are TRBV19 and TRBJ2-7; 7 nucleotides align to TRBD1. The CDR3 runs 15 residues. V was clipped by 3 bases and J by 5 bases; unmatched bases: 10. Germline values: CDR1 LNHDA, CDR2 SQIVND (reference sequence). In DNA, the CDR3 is TGTGCCAGTAGTATCGCCGGACAGGATCCCAACGAGCAGTACTTC. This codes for CASSIAGQDPNEQYF.

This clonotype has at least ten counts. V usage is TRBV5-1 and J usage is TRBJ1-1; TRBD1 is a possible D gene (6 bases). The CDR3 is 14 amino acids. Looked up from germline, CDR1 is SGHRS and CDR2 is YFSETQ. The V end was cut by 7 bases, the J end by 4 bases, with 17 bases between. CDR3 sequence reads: CASGLDSPFTEAFF. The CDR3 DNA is TGCGCCAGCGGCCTGGACAGCCCTTTCACTGAAGCTTTCTTT.

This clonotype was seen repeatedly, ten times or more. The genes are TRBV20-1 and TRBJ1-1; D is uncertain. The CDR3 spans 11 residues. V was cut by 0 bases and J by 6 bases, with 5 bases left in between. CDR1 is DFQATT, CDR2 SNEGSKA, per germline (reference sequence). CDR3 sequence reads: CSARDNAEAFF. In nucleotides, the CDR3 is TGCAGTGCTAGAGATAACGCTGAAGCTTTCTTT.

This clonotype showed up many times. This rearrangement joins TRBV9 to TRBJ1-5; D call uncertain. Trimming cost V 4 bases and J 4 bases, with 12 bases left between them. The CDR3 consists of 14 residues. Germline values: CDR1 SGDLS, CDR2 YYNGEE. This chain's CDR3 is CASSSRPGNQPQHF. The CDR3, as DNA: TGTGCCAGCAGCTCACGACCGGGGAATCAGCCCCAGCATTTT. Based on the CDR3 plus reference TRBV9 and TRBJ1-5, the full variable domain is DSGVTQTPKHLITATGQRVTLRCSPRSGDLSVYWYQQSLDQGLQFLIQYYNGEERAKGNILERFSAQQFPDLHSELNLSSLELGDSALYFCASSSRPGNQPQHFGDGTRLSIL.

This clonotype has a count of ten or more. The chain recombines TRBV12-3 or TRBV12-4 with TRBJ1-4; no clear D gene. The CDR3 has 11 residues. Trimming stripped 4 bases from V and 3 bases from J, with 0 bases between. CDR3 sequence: CASSSNEKLFF. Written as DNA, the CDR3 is TGTGCCAGCAGTTCTAATGAAAAACTGTTTTTT.

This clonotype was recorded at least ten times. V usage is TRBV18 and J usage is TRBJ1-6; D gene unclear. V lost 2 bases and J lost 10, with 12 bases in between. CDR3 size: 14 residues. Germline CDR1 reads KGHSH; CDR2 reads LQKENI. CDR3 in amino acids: CASSPEQSGSPLHF. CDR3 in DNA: TGTGCCAGCTCACCAGAACAGTCTGGGTCACCCCTCCACTTT.

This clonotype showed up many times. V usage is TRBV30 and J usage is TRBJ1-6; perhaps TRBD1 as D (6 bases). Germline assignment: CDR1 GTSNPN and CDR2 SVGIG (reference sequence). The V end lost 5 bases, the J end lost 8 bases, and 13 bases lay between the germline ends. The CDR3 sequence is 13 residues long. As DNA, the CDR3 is TGTGCCTGGGGTCAGGGGAGCGATTCACCCCTCCACTTT. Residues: CAWGQGSDSPLHF.

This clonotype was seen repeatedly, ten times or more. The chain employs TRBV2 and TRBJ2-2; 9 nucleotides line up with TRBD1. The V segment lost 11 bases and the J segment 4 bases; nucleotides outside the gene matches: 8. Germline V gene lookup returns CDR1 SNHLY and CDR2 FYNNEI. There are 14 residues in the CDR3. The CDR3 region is CALGQGIPTGELFF. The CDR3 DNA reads TGTGCCCTAGGACAGGGGATCCCCACCGGGGAGCTGTTTTTT.

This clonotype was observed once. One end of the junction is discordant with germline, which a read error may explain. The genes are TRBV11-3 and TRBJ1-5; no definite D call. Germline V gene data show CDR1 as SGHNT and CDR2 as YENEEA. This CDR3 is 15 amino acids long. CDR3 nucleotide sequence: TGTGCCAGCAGAGGACCGATCAATAGCAAGCAGCCCCAGCATTTT. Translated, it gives CASRGPINSKQPQHF. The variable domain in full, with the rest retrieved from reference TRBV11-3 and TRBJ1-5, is EAGVVQSPRYKIIEKKQPVAFWCNPISGHNTLYWYLQNLGQGPELLIRYENEEAVDDSQLPKDRFSAERLKGVDSTLKIQPAELGDSAVYLCASRGPINSKQPQHFGDGTRLSIL.

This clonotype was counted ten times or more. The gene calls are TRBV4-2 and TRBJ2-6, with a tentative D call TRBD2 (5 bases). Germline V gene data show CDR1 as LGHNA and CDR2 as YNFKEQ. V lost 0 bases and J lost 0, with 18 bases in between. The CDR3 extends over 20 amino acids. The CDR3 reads CASSQEFYGKRDSGANVLTF. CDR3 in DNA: TGTGCCAGCAGCCAAGAATTTTACGGGAAGAGGGACTCTGGGGCCAACGTCCTGACTTTC.

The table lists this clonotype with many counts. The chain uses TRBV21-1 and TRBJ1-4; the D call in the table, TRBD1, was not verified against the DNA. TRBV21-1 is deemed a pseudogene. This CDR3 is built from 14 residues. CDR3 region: CASSKTGTSEKLFF. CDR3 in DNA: TGTGCCAGCAGCAAAACCGGGACATCCGAAAAACTGTTTTTT.

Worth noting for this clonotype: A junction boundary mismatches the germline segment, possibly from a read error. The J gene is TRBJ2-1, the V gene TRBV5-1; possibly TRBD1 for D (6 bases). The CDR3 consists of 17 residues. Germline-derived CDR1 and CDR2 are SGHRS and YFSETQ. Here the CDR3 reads CASSSKPGESRGSEQFF. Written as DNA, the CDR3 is TGTGCCAGCAGCTCCAAGCCAGGGGAGAGCCGAGGTAGTGAGCAGTTCTTC.

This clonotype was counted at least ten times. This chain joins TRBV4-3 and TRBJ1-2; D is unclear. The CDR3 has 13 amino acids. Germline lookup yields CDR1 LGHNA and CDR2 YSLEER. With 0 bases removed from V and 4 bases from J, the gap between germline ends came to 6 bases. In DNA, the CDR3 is TGCGCCAGCAGCCAAGATTTCGTCTATGGCTACACCTTC. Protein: CASSQDFVYGYTF.

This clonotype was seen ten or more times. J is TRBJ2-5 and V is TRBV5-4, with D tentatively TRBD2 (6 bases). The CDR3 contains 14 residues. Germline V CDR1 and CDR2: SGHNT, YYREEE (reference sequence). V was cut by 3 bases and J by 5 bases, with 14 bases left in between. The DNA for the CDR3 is TGTGCCAGCAGCTGGGGTGGGGGGTCGGAGACCCAGTACTTC. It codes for CASSWGGGSETQYF.